The 18 T cell receptor beta chains below were found in one sample sequenced in a study of cytomegalovirus exposure and HLA in healthy donors. PCR used 60 Vbeta primers and 13 Jbeta primers. Assay used: immunoSEQ multiplex PCR; TCRdb lists only in-frame clones, some missing. The sample lists under 200,000 clones; almost 85% were seen once. The sequenced sample consisted of PBMCs. These receptors originate from a boy between 2 and 10 years old in good health and CMV-seronegative.

This clone was picked up one time. The rearrangement links TRBV27 to TRBJ2-7, with a possible D match to TRBD1 (7 bases). CDR3 size: 15 residues. The ends were cut back, 5 bases at V and 2 bases at J, with 16 bases in the middle. Germline loops: CDR1 MNHEY, CDR2 SMNVEV (reference sequence). The CDR3 is CASSVRGAPTYEQYF. The CDR3 DNA sequence: TGTGCCAGCAGTGTCAGGGGGGCACCGACCTACGAGCAGTACTTC.

The chain carries TRBV6-1 and TRBJ1-2; TRBD1 aligns across 8 bases. CDR3 size: 15 residues. J gave up 7 bases and V 5 bases, and 12 bases lay outside the gene matches. Germline V CDR1 and CDR2: MNHNS, SASEGT. The DNA of the CDR3 is TGTGCCAGCAGTTCTCCGAATCCAGGGGGCTTTGGCTACACCTTC. Translating gives CASSSPNPGGFGYTF.

V and J are TRBV5-1 and TRBJ2-7; 7 bases match TRBD1. Per the germline V gene, CDR1 is SGHRS and CDR2 is YFSETQ. The CDR3 has 13 amino acids. J lost 7 bases, V lost 4 bases, and 8 bases had no gene match. The CDR3 nucleotides read TGCGCCAGCAGCATAGGACAGGCGACAGAGCAGTACTTC. This translates into CASSIGQATEQYF. The full variable domain, completed using reference TRBV5-1 and TRBJ2-7, is KAGVTQTPRYLIKTRGQQVTLSCSPISGHRSVSWYQQTPGQGLQFLFEYFSETQRNKGNFPGRFSGRQFSNSRSEMNVSTLELGDSALYLCASSIGQATEQYFGPGTRLTVT.

The chain uses TRBV6-4 and TRBJ2-1, with 9 positions matching TRBD2. V lost 2 bases, J lost 7 bases, and 6 bases stayed unmatched. This CDR3 contains 15 residues. Germline V gene data show CDR1 as MRHNA and CDR2 as SNTAGT. CDR3 DNA: TGTGCCAGCAGTGACCCCGCGGGGGGGTATAATGAGCAGTTCTTC. As protein: CASSDPAGGYNEQFF.

This sequence joins TRBV5-4 and TRBJ2-1, with a possible D match to TRBD2 (6 bases). V lost 1 base and J 3 bases, leaving 17 bases between the germline ends. Germline lookup yields CDR1 SGHNT and CDR2 YYREEE (reference sequence). The CDR3 covers 17 residues. CDR3 amino acids: CASSLSSRGRIYNEQFF. In DNA form, the CDR3 reads TGTGCCAGCAGCTTGTCCTCGCGGGGCAGAATCTACAATGAGCAGTTCTTC.

The rearrangement uses TRBV18 and TRBJ2-3, with 14 bases lining up with TRBD2. The V segment lost 3 bases and the J segment 4 bases; nucleotides outside the gene matches: 12. The CDR3 is 19 amino acids. Looked up from germline, CDR1 is KGHSH and CDR2 is LQKENI. In DNA form, the CDR3 reads TGTGCCAGCTCACCGGGACTAGCGGGAGCTGATAGCTTGGCAGATACGCAGTATTTT. Amino acid sequence: CASSPGLAGADSLADTQYF.

This chain joins TRBV6-5 and TRBJ2-1, with 8 bases lining up with TRBD2. The CDR3 spans 15 residues. The trim removed 5 bases at V and 2 bases at J, leaving 5 bases unmatched. The germline V gene has CDR1 MNHEY and CDR2 SVGAGI. DNA for the CDR3: TGTGCCAGCAGTCGCCTCGGGGGGGCCTACAATGAGCAGTTCTTC. Encoded protein: CASSRLGGAYNEQFF.

This rearrangement joins TRBV6-6 to TRBJ1-3, with TRBD1 matching over 9 bases. This CDR3 is built from 12 residues. Germline assignment: CDR1 MNHNY and CDR2 SVGAGI (reference sequence). V lost 5 bases, J lost 12 bases, and 5 bases stayed unmatched. CDR3 protein: CASSPPGQGIYF. CDR3 DNA: TGTGCCAGCAGTCCTCCGGGACAGGGCATATATTTT.

CDR3 sequence: CASSESSLAGGLEQYF. The CDR3 DNA follows: TGCGCCAGCAGTGAGTCGTCGCTAGCGGGAGGGCTCGAGCAGTACTTC. The rearrangement links TRBV10-1 to TRBJ2-7, with 12 bases aligning to TRBD2. The CDR3 length is 16 residues. With 0 bases clipped from V and 6 bases from J, the junction kept 6 bases outside the gene matches. Looked up from germline, CDR1 is WNHNN and CDR2 is SYGVQD (reference sequence).

This clone was counted between two and nine times. V is TRBV5-1 and J is TRBJ1-2, with 8 positions matching TRBD1. Per the germline V gene, CDR1 is SGHRS and CDR2 is YFSETQ. The CDR3 is 14 amino acids. The ends lost 3 bases at V and 1 base at J; junction bases unmatched: 2. This CDR3 reads CASSYGQGNYGYTF. The CDR3 DNA is TGCGCCAGCAGCTACGGACAGGGTAACTATGGCTACACCTTC.

This rearrangement joins TRBV27 to TRBJ1-2; 8 bases align to TRBD1. There are 14 residues in the CDR3. Germline assignment: CDR1 MNHEY and CDR2 SMNVEV (reference sequence). The V gene end was trimmed by 5 bases and the J gene end by 3 bases; junction bases not matched to a gene: 5. The CDR3 DNA sequence: TGTGCCAGCAGTACTTACAGGGGGGACTATGGCTACACCTTC. The encoded protein is CASSTYRGDYGYTF.

The chain uses TRBV14 and TRBJ2-2; possibly TRBD2 for D (5 bases). This CDR3 has 15 amino acids. V lost 0 bases, J lost 7 bases, and 12 bases lay in between. Germline V gene lookup returns CDR1 SGHDN and CDR2 FVKESK. The CDR3 loop is CASSQELASIGELFF. Written as DNA, the CDR3 is TGTGCCAGCAGCCAAGAGTTGGCTAGCATCGGGGAGCTGTTTTTT.

The chain joins TRBV6-1 to TRBJ2-1, with TRBD1 matching 7 bases. Trimming cost V 4 bases and J 7 bases; bases outside gene matches: 4. Germline values: CDR1 MNHNS, CDR2 SASEGT. This CDR3 spans 13 amino acids. CDR3 nucleotides: TGTGCCAGCAGTGGAGAGGGGGCGAATGAGCAGTTCTTC. Amino acid sequence: CASSGEGANEQFF.

The genes are TRBV5-1 and TRBJ2-1; a possible D gene is TRBD1 (6 bases). CDR3 length equals 15 residues. The V end lost 1 base, the J end lost 6 bases, and 14 bases lay between the germline ends. From germline, CDR1 is SGHRS and CDR2 YFSETQ. CDR3 sequence reads: CASSLRQGRGNEQFF. The CDR3 coding sequence is TGCGCCAGCAGCTTGCGGCAGGGCAGGGGCAATGAGCAGTTCTTC.

Notes on this clone: One end of the junction fails to match germline, which may point to a read error. The chain combines TRBV7-7 with TRBJ2-5; 8 bases are a match to TRBD1. The germline gives CDR1 SSHAT, CDR2 FNYEAQ (reference sequence). CDR3 length: 16 amino acids. The CDR3: CASSLAITGGQETQYF. As DNA, the CDR3 is TGTGCTAGCAGCTTAGCAATTACAGGGGGACAAGAGACCCAGTACTTC.

The chain is built from TRBV5-1 and TRBJ1-2; 7 bases match TRBD1. Germline V gene data show CDR1 as SGHRS and CDR2 as YFSETQ. V lost 4 bases to trimming and J lost 4 bases; unmatched junction nucleotides: 10. CDR3 length equals 15 residues. CDR3 DNA: TGCGCCAGCAGCAACCTGACGGACAGGACCTATGGCTACACCTTC. Translated: CASSNLTDRTYGYTF. The full variable domain, its missing parts supplied by reference TRBV5-1 and TRBJ1-2, is KAGVTQTPRYLIKTRGQQVTLSCSPISGHRSVSWYQQTPGQGLQFLFEYFSETQRNKGNFPGRFSGRQFSNSRSEMNVSTLELGDSALYLCASSNLTDRTYGYTFGSGTRLTVV.

This chain joins TRBV5-1 and TRBJ2-5; the D gene is possibly TRBD1 (7 bases). This CDR3 has 15 amino acids. Germline lookup yields CDR1 SGHRS and CDR2 YFSETQ. V was shortened by 2 bases and J by 2 bases, with 13 bases between the two germline ends. The CDR3 DNA reads as TGCGCCAGCAGCTTCGGGACAGCGGGTCAAGAGACCCAGTACTTC. It is translated as CASSFGTAGQETQYF.

The genes are TRBV5-8 and TRBJ2-3; D not resolved. The length of the CDR3 is 14 residues. CDR1 is SGHTS and CDR2 is YDEGEE in the germline V gene. Trimming cost V 2 bases and J 2 bases, with 9 bases left between them. CDR3 region: CASSFIFSTDTQYF. The CDR3 DNA reads TGTGCCAGCAGCTTTATTTTCTCCACAGATACGCAGTATTTT.